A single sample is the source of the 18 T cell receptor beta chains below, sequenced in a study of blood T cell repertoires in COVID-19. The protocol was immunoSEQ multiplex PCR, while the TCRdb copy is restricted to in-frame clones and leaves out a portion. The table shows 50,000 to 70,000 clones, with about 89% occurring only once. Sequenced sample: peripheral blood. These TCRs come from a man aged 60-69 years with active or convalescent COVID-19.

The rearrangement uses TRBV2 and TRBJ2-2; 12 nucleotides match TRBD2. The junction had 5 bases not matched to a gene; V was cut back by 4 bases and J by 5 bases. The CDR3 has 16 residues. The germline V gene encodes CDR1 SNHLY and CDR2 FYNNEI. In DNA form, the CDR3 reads TGTGCCAGCAGTGTGAAGGGGACTAGCGGGACCGGGGAGCTGTTTTTT. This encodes CASSVKGTSGTGELFF. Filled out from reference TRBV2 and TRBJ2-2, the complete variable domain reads EPEVTQTPSHQVTQMGQEVILRCVPISNHLYFYWYRQILGQKVEFLVSFYNNEISEKSEIFDDQFSVERPDGSNFTLKIRSTKLEDSAMYFCASSVKGTSGTGELFFGEGSRLTVL.

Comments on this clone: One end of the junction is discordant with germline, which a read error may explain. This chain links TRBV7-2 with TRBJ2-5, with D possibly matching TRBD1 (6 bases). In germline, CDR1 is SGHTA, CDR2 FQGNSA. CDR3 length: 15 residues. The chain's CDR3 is CASILAGTQKETQYF. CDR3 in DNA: TGTGCCAGCATCTTAGCCGGGACACAGAAAGAGACCCAGTACTTC.

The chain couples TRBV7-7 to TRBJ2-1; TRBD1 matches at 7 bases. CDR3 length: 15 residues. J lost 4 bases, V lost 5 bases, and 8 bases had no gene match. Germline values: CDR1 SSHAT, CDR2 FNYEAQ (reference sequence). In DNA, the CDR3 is TGTGCCAGCAGCCCAGGACAGGCGTCTTACAATGAGCAGTTCTTC. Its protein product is CASSPGQASYNEQFF.

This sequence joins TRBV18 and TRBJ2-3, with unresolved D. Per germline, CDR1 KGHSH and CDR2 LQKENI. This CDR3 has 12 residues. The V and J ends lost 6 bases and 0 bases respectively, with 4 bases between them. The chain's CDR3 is CASSGSTDTQYF. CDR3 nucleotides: TGTGCCAGCTCTGGCAGCACAGATACGCAGTATTTT.

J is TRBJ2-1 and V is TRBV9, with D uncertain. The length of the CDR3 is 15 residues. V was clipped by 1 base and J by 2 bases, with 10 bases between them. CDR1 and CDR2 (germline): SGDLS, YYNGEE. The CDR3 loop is CASSVSQAPYNEQFF. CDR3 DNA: TGTGCCAGCAGCGTATCTCAAGCACCCTACAATGAGCAGTTCTTC.

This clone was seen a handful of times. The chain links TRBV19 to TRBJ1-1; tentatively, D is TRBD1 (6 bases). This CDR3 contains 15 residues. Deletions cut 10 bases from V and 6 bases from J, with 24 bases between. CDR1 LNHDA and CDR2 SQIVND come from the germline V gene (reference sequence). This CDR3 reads CATLKTGGLVAEAFF. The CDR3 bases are TGTGCCACCCTTAAGACGGGGGGGCTAGTCGCTGAAGCTTTCTTT.

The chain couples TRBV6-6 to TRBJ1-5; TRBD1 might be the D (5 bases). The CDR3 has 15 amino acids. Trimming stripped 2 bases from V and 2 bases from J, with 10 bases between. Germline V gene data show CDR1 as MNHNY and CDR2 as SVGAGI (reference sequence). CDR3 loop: CASSYEGVGNQPQHF. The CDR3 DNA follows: TGTGCCAGCAGTTACGAAGGGGTGGGCAATCAGCCCCAGCATTTT.

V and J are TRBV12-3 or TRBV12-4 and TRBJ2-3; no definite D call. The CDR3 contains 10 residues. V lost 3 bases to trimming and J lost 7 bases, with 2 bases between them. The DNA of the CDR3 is TGTGCCAGCAGTTTCAATACGCAGTATTTT. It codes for CASSFNTQYF.

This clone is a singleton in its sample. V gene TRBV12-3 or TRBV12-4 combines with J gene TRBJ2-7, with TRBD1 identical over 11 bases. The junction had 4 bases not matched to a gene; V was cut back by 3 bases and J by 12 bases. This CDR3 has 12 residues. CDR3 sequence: CASSLDRGRRYF. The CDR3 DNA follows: TGTGCCAGCAGTTTGGACAGGGGGCGGCGGTACTTC.

CDR3 DNA: TGTGCCAGCAGCTTACGCGGGGGGGAATACAATGAGCAGTTCTTC. The encoded protein is CASSLRGGEYNEQFF. The gene calls are TRBV11-1 and TRBJ2-1; TRBD2 matches 9 bases. The CDR3 runs to 15 residues. In germline, CDR1 is SGHAT, CDR2 FQDESV (reference sequence). Trimming cost V 2 bases and J 4 bases; bases outside gene matches: 3.

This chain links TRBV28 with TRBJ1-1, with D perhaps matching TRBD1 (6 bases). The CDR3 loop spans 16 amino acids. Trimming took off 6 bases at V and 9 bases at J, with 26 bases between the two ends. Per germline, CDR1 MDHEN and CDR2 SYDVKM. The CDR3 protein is CASRPGGAAPKGKAFF. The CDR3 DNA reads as TGTGCCAGCAGACCCGGGGGGGCCGCCCCAAAGGGTAAAGCTTTCTTT.

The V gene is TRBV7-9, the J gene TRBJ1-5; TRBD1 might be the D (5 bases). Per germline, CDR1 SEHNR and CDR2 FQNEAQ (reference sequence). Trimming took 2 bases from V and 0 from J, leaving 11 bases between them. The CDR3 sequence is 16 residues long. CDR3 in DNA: TGTGCCAGCAGCTTATCGGGGGGGATTAGCAATCAGCCCCAGCATTTT. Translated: CASSLSGGISNQPQHF.

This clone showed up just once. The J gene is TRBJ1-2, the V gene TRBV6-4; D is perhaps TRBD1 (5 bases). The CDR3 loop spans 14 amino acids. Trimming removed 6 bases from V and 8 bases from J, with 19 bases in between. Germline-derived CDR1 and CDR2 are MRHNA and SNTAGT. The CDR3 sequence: CASRKTGDERGYTF. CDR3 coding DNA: TGTGCCAGCAGAAAAACGGGGGATGAACGGGGCTACACCTTC.

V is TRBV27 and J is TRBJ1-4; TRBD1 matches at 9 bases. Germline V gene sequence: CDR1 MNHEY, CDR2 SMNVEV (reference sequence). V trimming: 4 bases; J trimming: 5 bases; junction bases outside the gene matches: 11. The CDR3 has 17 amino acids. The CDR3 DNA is TGTGCCAGCAGTTCCAAGGGAAGACAGGGGGGGAATGAAAAACTGTTTTTT. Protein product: CASSSKGRQGGNEKLFF.

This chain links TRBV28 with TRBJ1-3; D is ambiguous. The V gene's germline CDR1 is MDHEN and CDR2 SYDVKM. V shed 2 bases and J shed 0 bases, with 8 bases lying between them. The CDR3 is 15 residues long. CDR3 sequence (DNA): TGTGCCAGCAGTTTAACGGTCCTCTCTGGAAACACCATATATTTT. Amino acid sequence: CASSLTVLSGNTIYF.

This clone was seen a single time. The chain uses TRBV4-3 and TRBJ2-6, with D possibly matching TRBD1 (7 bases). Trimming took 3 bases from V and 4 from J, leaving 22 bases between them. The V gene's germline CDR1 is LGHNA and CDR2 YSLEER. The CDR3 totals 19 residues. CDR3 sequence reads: CASSQYRGGVVLGANVLTF. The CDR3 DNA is TGCGCCAGCAGCCAGTACAGGGGCGGGGTTGTGTTAGGGGCCAACGTCCTGACTTTC.

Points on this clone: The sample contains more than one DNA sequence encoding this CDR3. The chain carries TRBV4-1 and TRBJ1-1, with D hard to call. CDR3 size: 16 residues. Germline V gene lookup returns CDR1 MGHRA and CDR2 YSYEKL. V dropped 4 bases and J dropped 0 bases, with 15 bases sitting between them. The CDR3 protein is CASSLAGGLMNTEAFF. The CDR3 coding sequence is TGCGCCAGCAGCCTTGCGGGAGGACTTATGAACACTGAAGCTTTCTTT.

As DNA, the CDR3 is TGTGCCAGCAGCCGAGCGGGGGGGATCGGGGAGCTGTTTTTT. It codes for CASSRAGGIGELFF. The chain carries TRBV7-8 and TRBJ2-2; 10 bases are a match to TRBD2. The CDR3 length is 14 residues. Per the germline V gene, CDR1 is SGHVS and CDR2 is FQNEAQ. V was clipped by 5 bases and J by 7 bases; unmatched bases: 4.